The rows below give T cell receptor beta chains drawn from one sample of a study of CD8 T cells in ankylosing spondylitis. TCRdb reprocessed the 5' RACE reads with MiXCR, giving one entry per CDR3 protein. The table has 670,000 or so distinct CDR3 sequences, around 20% seen once; the top ten hold around 19%. Sequenced material: blood, either unsorted or a sorted T cell fraction (not recorded which). Receptors were obtained from a male donor with ankylosing spondylitis. CDR3s include the opening cysteine and the closing phenylalanine or tryptophan. The D gene is left open where the match is weak. Expanded clones get a size class; other rows say once, few or many, or leave the size out.

J: TRBJ2-2; size: few; D: NA; V: TRBV6-2/TRBV6-3; CDR3: CASTKGTTNTGELFF; DNA: TGTGCCAGCACCAAAGGGACCACGAACACCGGGGAGCTGTTTTTT
J: TRBJ2-5; size: NA; D: TRBD1; V: TRBV5-5; CDR3: CASSSTGDQETQYF; DNA: TGTGCCAGCAGCTCTACAGGGGACCAAGAGACCCAGTACTTC
J: TRBJ2-7; size: few; D: NA; V: TRBV14; CDR3: CASSPLGLRGTYEQYF; DNA: TGTGCCAGCAGCCCCCTGGGTCTAAGGGGTACCTACGAGCAGTACTTC
J: TRBJ2-1; size: NA; D: NA; V: TRBV4-2; CDR3: CASSQEPRDGEQFF; DNA: TGTGCCAGCAGCCAAGAGCCCCGGGACGGTGAGCAGTTCTTC
J: TRBJ2-3; size: few; D: NA; V: TRBV9; CDR3: CASSDGGYHITDTQYF; DNA: TGTGCCAGCAGCGACGGAGGGTACCACATAACAGATACGCAGTATTTT
J: TRBJ1-2; size: NA; D: NA; V: TRBV5-1; CDR3: CASSLAGDALYGYTF; DNA: TGCGCCAGCAGCTTGGCGGGAGATGCCCTCTATGGCTACACCTTC
J: TRBJ2-3; size: few; D: NA; V: TRBV15; CDR3: CATSGRDPDWVTDAQYF; DNA: TGTGCCACCAGCGGCCGGGACCCTGATTGGGTCACAGATGCGCAGTATTTT
J: TRBJ2-5; size: NA; D: NA; V: TRBV12-3/TRBV12-4; CDR3: CASSPYGQSEETQYF; DNA: TGTGCCAGCAGTCCATACGGACAGAGCGAAGAGACCCAGTACTTC
J: TRBJ2-7; size: many; D: TRBD2; V: TRBV12-3/TRBV12-4; CDR3: CASTSGLAGEQYF; DNA: TGTGCCAGCACCTCTGGACTAGCGGGAGAGCAGTACTTC
J: TRBJ1-6; size: NA; D: NA; V: TRBV15; CDR3: CATSRDLYRAGDYNSPLHF; DNA: TGTGCCACCAGCAGAGATCTATACCGGGCGGGAGACTATAATTCACCCCTCCACTTT
J: TRBJ2-2; size: NA; D: NA; V: TRBV27; CDR3: CASSLLGGKLFF; DNA: TGTGCCAGCAGTTTATTGGGCGGAAAGCTGTTTTTT
J: TRBJ2-7; size: NA; D: NA; V: TRBV5-1; CDR3: CASSLVTGREYEQYF; DNA: TGCGCCAGCAGCTTGGTCACAGGGCGGGAGTACGAGCAGTACTTC
J: TRBJ2-1; size: NA; D: TRBD2; V: TRBV9; CDR3: CASSAPSGSVSYNEQFF; DNA: TGTGCCAGCAGCGCCCCTAGCGGGAGCGTCTCCTACAATGAGCAGTTCTTC
J: TRBJ2-5; size: few; D: NA; V: TRBV20-1; CDR3: CSATSLQIQETQYF; DNA: TGCAGTGCTACTTCGTTACAGATACAAGAGACCCAGTACTTC
J: TRBJ2-2; size: few; D: TRBD2; V: TRBV20-1; CDR3: CSARPSGRENTGELFF; DNA: TGCAGTGCTAGACCGAGCGGGAGGGAAAACACCGGGGAGCTGTTTTTT
J: TRBJ2-2; size: NA; D: NA; V: TRBV10-3; CDR3: CAISITGYTGELFF; DNA: TGTGCCATCAGTATTACAGGGTACACCGGGGAGCTGTTTTTT
J: TRBJ1-5; size: many; D: NA; V: TRBV5-1; CDR3: CASSAEGGSNQPQHF; DNA: TGCGCCAGCAGCGCCGAGGGTGGGAGCAATCAGCCCCAGCATTTT
J: TRBJ2-1; size: once; D: NA; V: TRBV7-9; CDR3: CASSPGAGSNEQFF; DNA: TGTGCCAGCAGCCCGGGGGCGGGTAGCAATGAGCAGTTCTTC
J: TRBJ2-3; size: many; D: NA; V: TRBV5-1; CDR3: CASSLQGYTDTQYF; DNA: TGCGCCAGCAGCCTGCAGGGCTACACAGATACGCAGTATTTT
J: TRBJ1-5; size: NA; D: NA; V: TRBV6-1; CDR3: CASSPYPAGAEGNQPQHF; DNA: TGTGCCAGCAGTCCCTACCCCGCGGGGGCGGAGGGCAATCAGCCCCAGCATTTT
J: TRBJ2-5; size: NA; D: TRBD2; V: TRBV4-1; CDR3: CASSQDFSTSGQETQYF; DNA: TGCGCCAGCAGCCAAGATTTTTCGACTAGCGGGCAAGAGACCCAGTACTTC
J: TRBJ2-1; size: NA; D: TRBD2; V: TRBV20-1; CDR3: CSARDPGGYNEQFF; DNA: TGCAGTGCTAGAGATCCGGGGGGCTACAATGAGCAGTTCTTC
J: TRBJ1-4; size: many; D: TRBD1; V: TRBV12-3/TRBV12-4; CDR3: CASSPGQITNEKLFF; DNA: TGTGCCAGCAGTCCGGGACAGATTACTAATGAAAAACTGTTTTTT
J: TRBJ2-1; size: few; D: NA; V: TRBV5-6; CDR3: CASSLPGLNEQFF; DNA: TGTGCCAGCAGCTTGCCAGGGCTCAATGAGCAGTTCTTC
J: TRBJ1-5; size: few; D: NA; V: TRBV6-1; CDR3: CASSEAGGGSFNQPQHF; DNA: TGTGCCAGCAGTGAAGCCGGGGGGGGGTCTTTCAATCAGCCCCAGCATTTT
J: TRBJ2-2; size: few; D: NA; V: TRBV29-1; CDR3: CSVEVPGELFF; DNA: TGCAGCGTTGAAGTGCCCGGGGAGCTGTTTTTT
J: TRBJ2-1; size: NA; D: NA; V: TRBV27; CDR3: CASAIFVGNEQFF; DNA: TGTGCCAGCGCCATATTTGTGGGCAATGAGCAGTTCTTC
J: TRBJ1-2; size: NA; D: NA; V: TRBV14; CDR3: CASSQLTANYGYTF; DNA: TGTGCCAGCAGCCAACTGACAGCTAACTATGGCTACACCTTC
J: TRBJ2-1; size: NA; D: TRBD2; V: TRBV7-9; CDR3: CASSPRTSGIGEQFF; DNA: TGTGCCAGCAGCCCCCGGACTAGCGGGATAGGTGAGCAGTTCTTC
J: TRBJ1-2; size: few; D: NA; V: TRBV5-1; CDR3: CASSPGVGNYGYTF; DNA: TGCGCCAGCAGCCCCGGAGTGGGTAACTATGGCTACACCTTC
J: TRBJ1-1; size: NA; D: NA; V: TRBV6-1; CDR3: CASSKADGYTEAFF; DNA: TGTGCCAGCAGTAAGGCGGATGGGTACACTGAAGCTTTCTTT
J: TRBJ2-2; size: NA; D: TRBD2; V: TRBV18; CDR3: CASSPPGLADTGELFF; DNA: TGTGCCAGCTCACCACCGGGACTAGCGGACACCGGGGAGCTGTTTTTT
J: TRBJ1-2; size: NA; D: NA; V: TRBV12-3/TRBV12-4; CDR3: CASTAWGGGGYTF; DNA: TGTGCCAGCACCGCCTGGGGGGGAGGCGGCTACACCTTC
J: TRBJ2-1; size: few; D: NA; V: TRBV24-1; CDR3: CATSDLAGVRINEQFF; DNA: TGTGCCACCAGTGATTTGGCAGGGGTTCGGATAAATGAGCAGTTCTTC
J: TRBJ1-5; size: NA; D: NA; V: TRBV27; CDR3: CASSSLDSRNQPQHF; DNA: TGTGCCAGCAGTTCCCTGGACAGCCGCAATCAGCCCCAGCATTTT